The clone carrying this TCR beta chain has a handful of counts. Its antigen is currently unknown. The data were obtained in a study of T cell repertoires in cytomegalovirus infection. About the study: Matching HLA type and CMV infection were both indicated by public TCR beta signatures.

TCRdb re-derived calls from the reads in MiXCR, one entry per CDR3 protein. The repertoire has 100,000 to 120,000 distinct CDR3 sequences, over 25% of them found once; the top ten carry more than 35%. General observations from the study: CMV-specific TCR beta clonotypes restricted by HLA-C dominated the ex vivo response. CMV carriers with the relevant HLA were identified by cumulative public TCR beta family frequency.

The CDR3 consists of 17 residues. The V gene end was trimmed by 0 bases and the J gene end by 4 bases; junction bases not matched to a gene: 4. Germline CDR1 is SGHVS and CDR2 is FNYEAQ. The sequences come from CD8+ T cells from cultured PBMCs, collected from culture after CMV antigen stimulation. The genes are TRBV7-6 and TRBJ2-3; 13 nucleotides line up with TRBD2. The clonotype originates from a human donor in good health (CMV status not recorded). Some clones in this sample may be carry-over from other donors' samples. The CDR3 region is CASSLALAGGAADTQYF. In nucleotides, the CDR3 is TGTGCCAGCAGCTTAGCACTAGCGGGGGGGGCCGCAGATACGCAGTATTTT.